The 14 T cell receptor beta chains presented below share a single source sample, sequenced in a study of blood T cells in healthy people across ages. With a J-beta primer mix and a sample-barcoded 5' primer, a second PCR ran roughly 6 to 11 cycles. TCRdb ran MiXCR on the 5' RACE reads and lists one entry per CDR3 protein. The sample lists 1.5 million to 1.9 million distinct CDR3 sequences, approximately 39% occurring once. Sequenced: blood. These receptors were taken from a woman between 18 and 29 years old in good health.

This clonotype was found many times. The rearrangement joins TRBV4-1 to TRBJ2-3; possibly TRBD2 for D (5 bases). Germline CDR1 and CDR2: MGHRA and YSYEKL. The germline V and J ends were trimmed by 2 bases and 11 bases, with 17 bases remaining between them. CDR3 length: 14 amino acids. The CDR3 nucleotides are TGCGCCAGCAGCCAACCCAGGACTTCCAGACGGCAGTATTTT. This encodes CASSQPRTSRRQYF.

V usage is TRBV20-1 and J usage is TRBJ1-1; tentatively, D is TRBD1 (6 bases). The ends were cut back, 8 bases at V and 4 bases at J, with 17 bases in the middle. The CDR3 runs to 13 residues. Germline values: CDR1 DFQATT, CDR2 SNEGSKA (reference sequence). This CDR3 reads CSSRGGRGTEAFF. The CDR3 DNA follows: TGCAGTTCCAGAGGGGGGCGGGGCACTGAAGCTTTCTTT.

This clonotype occurred a few times. V gene TRBV4-1 combines with J gene TRBJ1-6; D unclear. Between the trimmed V and J ends, which lost 0 bases and 6 bases, there was a span of 9 bases. In germline, CDR1 is MGHRA, CDR2 YSYEKL. This CDR3 region has 15 residues. The DNA of the CDR3 is TGCGCCAGCAGCCAAGATGGGCAGAGTAATTCACCCCTCCACTTT. This sequence encodes CASSQDGQSNSPLHF.

The chain is built from TRBV20-1 and TRBJ2-1; 11 bases are shared with TRBD2. Germline CDR1 reads DFQATT; CDR2 reads SNEGSKA (reference sequence). This CDR3 is built from 19 residues. V was clipped by 0 bases and J by 0 bases; unmatched bases: 10. DNA for the CDR3: TGCAGTGCTAGAGAAGGGACTAGCGGTGGGTACTTCTCCTACAATGAGCAGTTCTTC. This encodes CSAREGTSGGYFSYNEQFF.

This clonotype was seen at least ten times. The chain has TRBV9 and TRBJ2-1; D remains unclear. V was cut by 0 bases and J by 1 base, with 5 bases left in between. Germline CDR1 reads SGDLS; CDR2 reads YYNGEE. The CDR3 runs 14 residues. The CDR3 sequence: CASSVVGSYNEQFF. The CDR3 DNA reads as TGTGCCAGCAGCGTAGTTGGGTCCTACAATGAGCAGTTCTTC.

This clonotype has a handful of counts. The V and J genes are TRBV20-1 and TRBJ1-6; D perhaps matches TRBD1 (6 bases). Trimming took 3 bases from V and 5 from J, leaving 11 bases between them. In germline, CDR1 is DFQATT, CDR2 SNEGSKA (reference sequence). The CDR3 runs to 14 residues. The CDR3 sequence is CSASVQGDNSPLHF. CDR3 DNA sequence: TGCAGTGCTAGTGTACAGGGCGATAATTCACCCCTCCACTTT.

This clonotype was seen ten or more times. As DNA, the CDR3 is TGTGCCATCAGCGTCAGGGGGGAACACCTTGACAATGAGCAGTTCTTC. Encoded protein: CAISVRGEHLDNEQFF. The chain uses TRBV10-3 and TRBJ2-1; TRBD1 is a possible D gene (7 bases). Trimming cost V 6 bases and J 5 bases, with 20 bases left between them. CDR1 ENHRY and CDR2 SYGVKD come from the germline V gene. The CDR3 has 16 residues.

V is TRBV29-1 and J is TRBJ2-5; D gene ambiguous. The CDR3 has 13 amino acids. Trimming took 1 base from V and 2 from J, leaving 8 bases between them. Germline values: CDR1 SQVTM, CDR2 ANQGSEA. CDR3 residues: CSVEVGPQETQYF. The CDR3 DNA reads as TGCAGCGTTGAAGTTGGGCCACAAGAGACCCAGTACTTC.

This clonotype was counted between two and nine times. The V gene is TRBV7-9, the J gene TRBJ2-1, with TRBD2 matching over 12 bases. V dropped 5 bases and J dropped 8; count of bases not matched to a gene: 10. This CDR3 region has 16 residues. Germline loops: CDR1 SEHNR, CDR2 FQNEAQ (reference sequence). CDR3 sequence: CASSKLTSGSLHEQFF. The CDR3 nucleotides are TGTGCCAGCAGCAAGTTGACTAGCGGGAGTTTACATGAGCAGTTCTTC. The variable domain in full, with the rest retrieved from reference TRBV7-9 and TRBJ2-1, is DTGVSQNPRHKITKRGQNVTFRCDPISEHNRLYWYRQTLGQGPEFLTYFQNEAQLEKSRLLSDRFSAERPKGSFSTLEIQRTEQGDSAMYLCASSKLTSGSLHEQFFGPGTRLTVL.

The chain combines TRBV29-1 with TRBJ2-7; 8 nucleotides agree with TRBD2. J was trimmed by 3 bases and V by 4 bases; bases with no gene match: 8. Germline CDR1 is SQVTM and CDR2 is ANQGSEA. The CDR3 spans 14 residues. The CDR3 DNA follows: TGCAGCGTTGCGTCGGGGGGGATACACTACGAGCAGTACTTC. This sequence encodes CSVASGGIHYEQYF.

This clonotype was seen ten or more times. V and J are TRBV7-9 and TRBJ1-2, with D unresolved. The V end was cut by 5 bases, the J end by 0 bases, with 10 bases between. The CDR3 loop spans 14 amino acids. Looked up from germline, CDR1 is SEHNR and CDR2 is FQNEAQ (reference sequence). The CDR3 DNA follows: TGTGCCAGCAGCCCAGGAGTGACTAACTATGGCTACACCTTC. Residues: CASSPGVTNYGYTF.

There are a few counts of this clonotype. The chain recombines TRBV27 with TRBJ2-7; 9 bases match TRBD1. The CDR3 totals 16 residues. Germline V gene sequence: CDR1 MNHEY, CDR2 SMNVEV (reference sequence). V was clipped by 1 base and J by 3 bases; unmatched bases: 7. The CDR3 sequence: CASSLFVGQGYYEQYF. In DNA, the CDR3 is TGTGCCAGCAGTTTATTTGTGGGACAGGGTTACTACGAGCAGTACTTC.

This clonotype was picked up a small number of times. The J gene is TRBJ2-6, the V gene TRBV7-3, with 7 bases identical to TRBD1. CDR3 size: 17 residues. Trimming removed 1 base from V and 0 bases from J; junction bases left unmatched: 3. The germline V gene has CDR1 SGHTA and CDR2 FQGTGA. CDR3 sequence (DNA): TGTGCCAGCAGCTTAAGGACAGGTTCCTCTGGGGCCAACGTCCTGACTTTC. It yields the protein CASSLRTGSSGANVLTF. The whole variable domain, filled in from reference TRBV7-3 and TRBJ2-6, reads GAGVSQTPSNKVTEKGKYVELRCDPISGHTALYWYRQSLGQGPEFLIYFQGTGAADDSGLPNDRFFAVRPEGSVSTLKIQRTERGDSAVYLCASSLRTGSSGANVLTFGAGSRLTVL.

CDR3 amino acids: CASSPGHTSGANVLTF. The DNA for the CDR3 is TGCGCCAGCAGCCCTGGACATACCTCTGGGGCCAACGTCCTGACTTTC. The chain recombines TRBV5-1 with TRBJ2-6; tentative D call: TRBD1 (5 bases). V shed 4 bases and J shed 0 bases, with 11 bases lying between them. The CDR3 length is 16 residues. Germline V gene lookup returns CDR1 SGHRS and CDR2 YFSETQ.